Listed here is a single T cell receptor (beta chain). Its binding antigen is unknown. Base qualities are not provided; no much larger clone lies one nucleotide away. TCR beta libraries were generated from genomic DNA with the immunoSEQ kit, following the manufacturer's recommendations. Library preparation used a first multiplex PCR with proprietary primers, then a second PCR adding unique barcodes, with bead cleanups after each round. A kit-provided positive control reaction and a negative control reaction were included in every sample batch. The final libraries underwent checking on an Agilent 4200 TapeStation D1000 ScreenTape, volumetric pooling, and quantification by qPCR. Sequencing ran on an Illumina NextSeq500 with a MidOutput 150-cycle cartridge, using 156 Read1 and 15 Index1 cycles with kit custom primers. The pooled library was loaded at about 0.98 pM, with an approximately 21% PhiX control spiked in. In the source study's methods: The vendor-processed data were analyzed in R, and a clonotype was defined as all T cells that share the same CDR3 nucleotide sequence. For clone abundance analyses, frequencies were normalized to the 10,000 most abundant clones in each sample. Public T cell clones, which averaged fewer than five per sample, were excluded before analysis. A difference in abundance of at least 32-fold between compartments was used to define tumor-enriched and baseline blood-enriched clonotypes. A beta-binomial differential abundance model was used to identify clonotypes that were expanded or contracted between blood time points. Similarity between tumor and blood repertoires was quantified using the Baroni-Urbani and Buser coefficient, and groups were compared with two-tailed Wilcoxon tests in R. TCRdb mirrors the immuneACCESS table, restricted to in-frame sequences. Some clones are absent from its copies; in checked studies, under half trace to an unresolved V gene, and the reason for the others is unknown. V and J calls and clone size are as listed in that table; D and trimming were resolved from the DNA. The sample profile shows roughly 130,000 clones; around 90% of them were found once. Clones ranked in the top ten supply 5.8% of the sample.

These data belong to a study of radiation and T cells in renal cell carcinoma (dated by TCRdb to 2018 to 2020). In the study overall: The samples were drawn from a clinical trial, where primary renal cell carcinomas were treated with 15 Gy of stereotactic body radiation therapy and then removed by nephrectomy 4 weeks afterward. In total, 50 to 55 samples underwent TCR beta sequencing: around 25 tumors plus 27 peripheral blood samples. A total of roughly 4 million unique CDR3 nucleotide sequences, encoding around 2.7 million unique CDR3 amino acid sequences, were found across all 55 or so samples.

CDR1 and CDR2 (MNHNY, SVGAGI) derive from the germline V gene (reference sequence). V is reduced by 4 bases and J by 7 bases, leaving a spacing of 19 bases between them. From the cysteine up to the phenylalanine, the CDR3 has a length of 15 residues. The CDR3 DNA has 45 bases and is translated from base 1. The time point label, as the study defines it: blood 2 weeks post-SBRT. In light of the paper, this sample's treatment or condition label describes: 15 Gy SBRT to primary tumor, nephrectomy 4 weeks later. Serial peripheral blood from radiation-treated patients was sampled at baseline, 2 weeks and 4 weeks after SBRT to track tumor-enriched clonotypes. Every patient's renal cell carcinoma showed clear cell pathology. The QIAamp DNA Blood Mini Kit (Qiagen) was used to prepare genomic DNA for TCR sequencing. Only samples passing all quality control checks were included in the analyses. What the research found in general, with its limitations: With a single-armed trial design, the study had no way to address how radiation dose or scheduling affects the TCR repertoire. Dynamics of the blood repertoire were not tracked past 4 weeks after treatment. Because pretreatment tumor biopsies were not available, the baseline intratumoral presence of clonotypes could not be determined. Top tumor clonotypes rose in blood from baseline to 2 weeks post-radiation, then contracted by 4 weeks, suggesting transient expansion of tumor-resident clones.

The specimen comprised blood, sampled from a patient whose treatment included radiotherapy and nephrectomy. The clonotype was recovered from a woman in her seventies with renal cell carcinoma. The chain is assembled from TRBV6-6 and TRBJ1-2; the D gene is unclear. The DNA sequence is TGTGCCAGCAGTTCGGACCCGGGGAATATAGGTGGCTACACCTTC. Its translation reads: CASSSDPGNIGGYTF.